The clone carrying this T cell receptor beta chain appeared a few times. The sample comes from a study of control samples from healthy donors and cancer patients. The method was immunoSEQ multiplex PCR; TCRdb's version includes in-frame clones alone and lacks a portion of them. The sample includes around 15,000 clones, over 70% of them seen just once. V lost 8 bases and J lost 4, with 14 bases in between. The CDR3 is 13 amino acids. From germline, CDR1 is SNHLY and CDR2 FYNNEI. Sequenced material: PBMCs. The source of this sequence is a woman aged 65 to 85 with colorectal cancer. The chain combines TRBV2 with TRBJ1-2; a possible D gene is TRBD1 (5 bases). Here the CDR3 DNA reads TGTGCCAGCCCGGGACCCGACGGCTATGGCTACACCTTC. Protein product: CASPGPDGYGYTF.